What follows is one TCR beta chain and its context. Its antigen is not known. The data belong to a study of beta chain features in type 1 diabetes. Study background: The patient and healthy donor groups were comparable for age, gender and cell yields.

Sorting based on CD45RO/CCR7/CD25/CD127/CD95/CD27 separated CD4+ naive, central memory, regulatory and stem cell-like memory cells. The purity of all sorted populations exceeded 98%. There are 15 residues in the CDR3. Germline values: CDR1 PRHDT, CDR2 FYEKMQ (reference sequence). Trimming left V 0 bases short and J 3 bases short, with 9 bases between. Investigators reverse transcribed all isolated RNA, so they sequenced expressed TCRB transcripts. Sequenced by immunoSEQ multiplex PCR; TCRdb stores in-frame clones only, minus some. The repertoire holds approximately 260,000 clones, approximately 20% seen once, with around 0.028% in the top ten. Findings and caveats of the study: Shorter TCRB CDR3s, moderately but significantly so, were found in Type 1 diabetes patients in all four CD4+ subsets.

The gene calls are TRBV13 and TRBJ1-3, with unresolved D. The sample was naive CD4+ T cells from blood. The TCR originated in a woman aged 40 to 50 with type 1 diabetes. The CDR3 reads CASSLGGSLGNTIYF. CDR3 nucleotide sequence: TGTGCCAGCAGCTTAGGCGGTAGTCTTGGAAACACCATATATTTT.